The T cell receptor (beta chain) under discussion was sequenced for a study of neurological immune-mediated disorders. This CDR3 is built from 17 residues. From germline, CDR1 is SGHRS and CDR2 YFSETQ. Trimming cost V 3 bases and J 3 bases; bases outside gene matches: 14. Ten or more counts support this clonotype. Its antigen is as yet unknown. With 10-nucleotide random UMIs included, cDNA was synthesized by 5'RACE. TCRdb reprocessed the 5' RACE reads with MiXCR, giving one entry per CDR3 protein. The sample lists more than 15,000 distinct CDR3 sequences, around 11% occurring once. Findings and caveats of the study: The absence of any CDR3 amino acid sequence shared by expanded clones across subjects suggests that repertoires were private in all groups.

The cells used in sorted libraries, CD4+ or CD8+ T cells, numbered roughly 910,000. The gene calls are TRBV5-1 and TRBJ1-1; 7 nucleotides agree with TRBD1. The sample was CD8+ T cells from blood. This receptor was obtained from a woman aged 50 to 60 in good health. The CDR3 nucleotides are TGCGCCAGCAGCTCCTCCGGGCAGGGGGTGAGAGACACTGAAGCTTTCTTT. As protein: CASSSSGQGVRDTEAFF.